The sequence of this TCR beta chain was determined in a study of cytomegalovirus exposure and HLA in healthy donors. This clone was found a few times. The CDR3 extends over 20 amino acids. Trimming cost V 5 bases and J 0 bases; bases outside gene matches: 19. Amplification used 60 Vbeta primers and 13 Jbeta primers. Produced via immunoSEQ multiplex PCR; TCRdb's table is partial and in-frame only. The sample includes 80,000 to 100,000 clones, 70% of them seen just once. Sequences were obtained from PBMCs. The chain is built from TRBV23-1 and TRBJ2-1, with 7 bases that match TRBD1. TRBV23-1 has ORF status, its function being uncertain. This clonotype was obtained from a man over 45 in good health and CMV-seronegative. The CDR3 DNA is TGCGCCAGCAGTAAAAAATCGCAGGGGGTGCTAGTTCGCTCCTACAATGAGCAGTTCTTC. This gives the protein CASSKKSQGVLVRSYNEQFF.